This T cell receptor beta chain was sequenced in a study of human versus mouse CDR3 diversity and MHC coevolution. Some clones are missing from TCRdb's copy, which holds only in-frame ones; the method was immunoSEQ multiplex PCR. The repertoire holds about 77,000 clones, with under 95% as singletons. Points from the study as a whole: Clonal inequality was lowest in two of the three human donors. On average, humans showed more CDR3 deletions and insertions than mice.

Naive CD4 T cells, CD45RO-negative and CD62L-positive, were flow-sorted from PBMCs. Points on this clone: The antigen is not known.

CDR1 and CDR2 from the germline V gene are SGHNT and YYREEE (reference sequence). V lost 2 bases, J lost 5 bases, and 10 bases lay in between. The CDR3 sequence is 13 residues long. The TCR originated in a person aged 30 to 70 in good health. The chain uses TRBV5-4 and TRBJ1-2, with D maybe TRBD1 (5 bases). The sample taken for sequencing was naive CD4+ T cells from blood. Subset of the sample: CD45RO-negative CD62L-positive naive CD4 T cells. The CDR3 loop reads CASSLPGLYGYTF. The CDR3 DNA reads as TGTGCCAGCAGCTTACCGGGACTATATGGCTACACCTTC.